This TCR beta chain was sequenced for a study of immune characterization of retroperitoneal liposarcoma. The CDR3 numbers 12 amino acids, ends counted. Germline V CDR1 and CDR2: SGHTA, FQGNSA. This clonotype came up many times. Because the CDR3 is missing its conserved closing phenylalanine or tryptophan, this is likely a read error. It is unclear where the CDR3 begins or ends on the DNA, so no DNA is shown, and the CDR3 is as TCRdb lists it. TCRdb itself ran the PCR reads through MiXCR, one entry per CDR3 protein. In the table there are around 5,000 distinct CDR3 sequences, approximately 32% of which are singletons.

The material sequenced was tumor tissue. The chain combines TRBV7-2 with TRBJ2-1; TRBD1, the table's D call, was not compared with the DNA. This clonotype was sampled from a female donor with retroperitoneal liposarcoma. CDR3: CASSLGGGLLEC.